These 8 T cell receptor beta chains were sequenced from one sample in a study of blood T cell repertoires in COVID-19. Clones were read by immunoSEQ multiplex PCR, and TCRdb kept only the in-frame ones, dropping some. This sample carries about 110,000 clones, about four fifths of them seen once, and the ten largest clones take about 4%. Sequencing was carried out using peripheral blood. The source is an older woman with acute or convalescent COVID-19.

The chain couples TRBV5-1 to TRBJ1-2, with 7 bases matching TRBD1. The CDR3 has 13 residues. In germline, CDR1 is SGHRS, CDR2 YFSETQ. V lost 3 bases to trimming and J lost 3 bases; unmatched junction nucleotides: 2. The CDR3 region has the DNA TGCGCCAGCAGCTCCACAGGGGACTATGGCTACACCTTC. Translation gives CASSSTGDYGYTF.

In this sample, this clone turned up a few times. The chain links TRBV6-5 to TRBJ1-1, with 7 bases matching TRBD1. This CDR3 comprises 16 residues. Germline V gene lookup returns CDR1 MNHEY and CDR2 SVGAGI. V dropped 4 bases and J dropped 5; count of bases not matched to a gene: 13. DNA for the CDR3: TGTGCCAGCAGTTTTACGCCCGACAGGGTGGAGACTGAAGCTTTCTTT. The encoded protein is CASSFTPDRVETEAFF.

This CDR3 reads CASSPTGLAGTDTQYF. The CDR3 region has the DNA TGTGCCAGCAGCCCTACGGGACTAGCGGGCACAGATACGCAGTATTTT. This chain uses TRBV7-9 with TRBJ2-3, with 11 bases matching TRBD2. Germline lookup yields CDR1 SEHNR and CDR2 FQNEAQ (reference sequence). V trimming: 5 bases; J trimming: 1 base; junction bases outside the gene matches: 5. The CDR3 consists of 16 residues. Full variable domain (missing parts from reference TRBV7-9 and TRBJ2-3): DTGVSQNPRHKITKRGQNVTFRCDPISEHNRLYWYRQTLGQGPEFLTYFQNEAQLEKSRLLSDRFSAERPKGSFSTLEIQRTEQGDSAMYLCASSPTGLAGTDTQYFGPGTRLTVL.

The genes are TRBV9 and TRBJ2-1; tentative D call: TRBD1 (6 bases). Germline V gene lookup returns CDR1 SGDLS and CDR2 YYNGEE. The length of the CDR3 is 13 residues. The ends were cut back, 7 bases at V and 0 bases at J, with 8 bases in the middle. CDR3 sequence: CASGGHSYNEQFF. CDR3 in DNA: TGTGCCAGCGGGGGCCACTCCTACAATGAGCAGTTCTTC.

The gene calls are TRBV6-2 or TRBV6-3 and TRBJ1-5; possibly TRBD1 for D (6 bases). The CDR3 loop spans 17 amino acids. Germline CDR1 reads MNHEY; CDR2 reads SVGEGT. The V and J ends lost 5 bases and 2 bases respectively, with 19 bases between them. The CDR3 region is CASSRKTGPRGNQPQHF. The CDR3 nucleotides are TGTGCCAGCAGTCGGAAGACAGGTCCCCGTGGCAATCAGCCCCAGCATTTT.

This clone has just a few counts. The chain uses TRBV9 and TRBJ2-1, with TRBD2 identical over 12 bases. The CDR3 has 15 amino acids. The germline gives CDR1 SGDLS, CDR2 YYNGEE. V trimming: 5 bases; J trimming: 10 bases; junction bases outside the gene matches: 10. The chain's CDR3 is CASSLAGGLLEEQFF. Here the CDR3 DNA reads TGTGCCAGCAGTCTAGCGGGGGGGCTTCTAGAGGAGCAGTTCTTC.

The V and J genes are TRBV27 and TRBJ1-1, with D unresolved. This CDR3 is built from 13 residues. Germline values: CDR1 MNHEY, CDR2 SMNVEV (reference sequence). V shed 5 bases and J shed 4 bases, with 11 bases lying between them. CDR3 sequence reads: CASSIKSGTEAFF. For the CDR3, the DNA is TGTGCCAGCAGTATTAAGTCGGGCACTGAAGCTTTCTTT.

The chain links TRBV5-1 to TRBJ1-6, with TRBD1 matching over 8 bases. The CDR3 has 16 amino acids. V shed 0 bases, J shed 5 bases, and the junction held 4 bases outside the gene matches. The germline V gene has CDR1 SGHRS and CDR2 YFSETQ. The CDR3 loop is CASSLDRTGNNSPLHF. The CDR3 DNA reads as TGCGCCAGCAGCTTGGATCGGACAGGGAATAATTCACCCCTCCACTTT. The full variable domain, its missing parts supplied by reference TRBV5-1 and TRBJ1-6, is KAGVTQTPRYLIKTRGQQVTLSCSPISGHRSVSWYQQTPGQGLQFLFEYFSETQRNKGNFPGRFSGRQFSNSRSEMNVSTLELGDSALYLCASSLDRTGNNSPLHFGNGTRLTVT.